The 13 T cell receptor beta chains below all came from one sample that was sequenced in a study of ipilimumab plus nivolumab after autologous stem cell transplantation. Repertoires were generated with immunoSEQ multiplex PCR, while TCRdb's copy carries only in-frame clones and drops some. Among almost 15,000 clones listed, about four fifths were seen once. The sequencing here drew on PBMCs, taken in a trial of ipilimumab plus nivolumab as post-transplant consolidation. All receptors derive from a male donor with primary mediastinal lymphoma.

This clone was observed a few times. The chain links TRBV2 to TRBJ2-3; 10 bases are shared with TRBD1. The CDR3 totals 16 residues. Germline values: CDR1 SNHLY, CDR2 FYNNEI. The trim removed 6 bases at V and 2 bases at J, leaving 8 bases unmatched. CDR3 in DNA: TGTGCCAGCAGGGACTGGGACAGGGGAATCACAGATACGCAGTATTTT. Residues: CASRDWDRGITDTQYF.

The count of this clone is one. The rearrangement links TRBV5-4 to TRBJ2-2, with D possibly being TRBD2 (6 bases). This CDR3 has 16 amino acids. Germline assignment: CDR1 SGHNT and CDR2 YYREEE (reference sequence). Trimming took off 0 bases at V and 3 bases at J, with 12 bases between the two ends. DNA of the CDR3: TGTGCCAGCAGCTTGGCCCGCGGGACCGACACCGGGGAGCTGTTTTTT. Protein: CASSLARGTDTGELFF. Full variable domain (remainder filled in from reference TRBV5-4 and TRBJ2-2): ETGVTQSPTHLIKTRGQQVTLRCSSQSGHNTVSWYQQALGQGPQFIFQYYREEENGRGNFPPRFSGLQFPNYSSELNVNALELDDSALYLCASSLARGTDTGELFFGEGSRLTVL.

This clone was counted a single time. The V call is TRBV19, the J call TRBJ2-1, with 7 positions matching TRBD2. J was trimmed by 5 bases and V by 5 bases; bases with no gene match: 12. Germline values: CDR1 LNHDA, CDR2 SQIVND (reference sequence). The CDR3 covers 16 residues. CDR3: CASSRQRGDLNNEQFF. CDR3 in DNA: TGTGCCAGTAGTCGCCAGCGGGGCGACCTTAACAATGAGCAGTTCTTC.

This clone was seen only once. The chain uses TRBV7-3 and TRBJ2-7, with TRBD2 matching 9 bases. There are 14 residues in the CDR3. After removal of 6 bases from V and 4 bases from J, the junction contained 7 bases not matched to a gene. Germline V gene sequence: CDR1 SGHTA, CDR2 FQGTGA. CDR3 DNA sequence: TGTGCCAGCAGGAGCGCGGGAGGGACGTACGAGCAGTACTTC. Amino acid sequence: CASRSAGGTYEQYF. Drawing the rest from reference TRBV7-3 and TRBJ2-7, the complete variable domain is GAGVSQTPSNKVTEKGKYVELRCDPISGHTALYWYRQSLGQGPEFLIYFQGTGAADDSGLPNDRFFAVRPEGSVSTLKIQRTERGDSAVYLCASRSAGGTYEQYFGPGTRLTVT.

This clone was detected only once. V gene TRBV5-1 combines with J gene TRBJ2-1; 12 bases are shared with TRBD1. The CDR3 spans 14 residues. Germline V gives CDR1 SGHRS, CDR2 YFSETQ. The trim removed 4 bases at V and 8 bases at J, leaving 4 bases unmatched. The CDR3 here is CASSQGQGADEQFF. Here the CDR3 DNA reads TGCGCCAGCAGCCAGGGACAGGGGGCGGATGAGCAGTTCTTC.

The J gene is TRBJ2-1, the V gene TRBV5-1; 9 positions match TRBD1. The V gene end was trimmed by 4 bases and the J gene end by 0 bases; junction bases not matched to a gene: 2. Germline values: CDR1 SGHRS, CDR2 YFSETQ. This CDR3 region has 15 residues. The CDR3 loop is CASSGDRASYNEQFF. In nucleotides, the CDR3 is TGCGCCAGCAGCGGGGACAGGGCCTCCTACAATGAGCAGTTCTTC.

Only a few counts were recorded for this clone. The gene calls are TRBV28 and TRBJ1-2, with D possibly being TRBD1 (5 bases). V shed 3 bases and J shed 4 bases, with 18 bases lying between them. CDR3 length equals 16 residues. The germline CDR1 and CDR2 sequences are MDHEN and SYDVKM. CDR3 in DNA: TGTGCCAGCAGTTTGTCTCGGTGGGGCGAGACCTATGGCTACACCTTC. Translating gives CASSLSRWGETYGYTF.

This clone was picked up one time. V usage is TRBV4-1 and J usage is TRBJ1-4; tentatively, D is TRBD1 (6 bases). CDR1 is MGHRA, CDR2 YSYEKL, per germline. This CDR3 comprises 14 residues. Trimming took off 1 base at V and 8 bases at J, with 11 bases between the two ends. CDR3 protein: CASSQVHREEKLFF. The DNA for the CDR3 is TGCGCCAGCAGCCAAGTGCACAGGGAGGAAAAACTGTTTTTT.

The chain links TRBV2 to TRBJ2-3; no reliable D call. Trimming removed 6 bases from V and 4 bases from J, with 5 bases in between. The CDR3 sequence is 11 residues long. Germline V CDR1 and CDR2: SNHLY, FYNNEI. CDR3 loop: CASRIADTQYF. The CDR3 DNA follows: TGTGCCAGCAGGATAGCAGATACGCAGTATTTT. Filled out from reference TRBV2 and TRBJ2-3, the complete variable domain reads EPEVTQTPSHQVTQMGQEVILRCVPISNHLYFYWYRQILGQKVEFLVSFYNNEISEKSEIFDDQFSVERPDGSNFTLKIRSTKLEDSAMYFCASRIADTQYFGPGTRLTVL.

This chain links TRBV7-9 with TRBJ2-6; 7 bases map to TRBD1. V trimming: 5 bases; J trimming: 0 bases; junction bases outside the gene matches: 13. Germline CDR1 is SEHNR and CDR2 is FQNEAQ (reference sequence). CDR3 length: 19 amino acids. The CDR3 bases are TGTGCCAGCAGCCCCCAGACAGGGACCATCAGCTCTGGGGCCAACGTCCTGACTTTC. Protein sequence: CASSPQTGTISSGANVLTF.

This CDR3 is CASSLVASGSYEQYF. The CDR3 bases are TGTGCCAGCAGCTTAGTAGCTAGCGGCTCCTACGAGCAGTACTTC. V and J are TRBV7-9 and TRBJ2-7; 7 bases fit TRBD2. V lost 1 base and J lost 0; bases outside the gene matches: 3. The CDR3 length is 15 residues. Germline CDR1 and CDR2: SEHNR and FQNEAQ (reference sequence).

The J gene is TRBJ1-1, the V gene TRBV19, with D uncertain. The CDR3 has 15 amino acids. Trimming took off 8 bases at V and 0 bases at J, with 16 bases between the two ends. CDR1 LNHDA and CDR2 SQIVND come from the germline V gene (reference sequence). The CDR3 nucleotides are TGTGCCAGTTGGGAGGGTTTGGGGATGAACACTGAAGCTTTCTTT. This sequence encodes CASWEGLGMNTEAFF.

The chain couples TRBV29-1 to TRBJ2-1, with D perhaps matching TRBD2 (6 bases). The CDR3 covers 15 residues. Trimming took 2 bases from V and 0 from J, leaving 11 bases between them. CDR1 SQVTM and CDR2 ANQGSEA come from the germline V gene. CDR3 in DNA: TGCAGCGTTGAATGGCGGGACCGCTCCTACAATGAGCAGTTCTTC. This sequence encodes CSVEWRDRSYNEQFF.